Each of the 6 T cell receptor beta chains below was sequenced from the same sample in a study of shared clonotypes between healthy human individuals. The method was immunoSEQ multiplex PCR; TCRdb's version includes in-frame clones alone and lacks a portion of them. The data contain some 2 million clones, about 95% of them singletons. Naive CD8 cells were CD45RO-negative, positively selected for CCR7, excluding terminally differentiated effector memory CD45RA+ cells. Sequences were obtained from naive CD8+ T cells sorted from blood. These receptors were obtained from a man between 18 and 35 years old in good health.

The chain is built from TRBV10-3 and TRBJ2-3, with D hard to call. Germline V gene data show CDR1 as ENHRY and CDR2 as SYGVKD. V gave up 3 bases and J gave up 4 bases, with 20 bases separating them. The CDR3 extends over 17 amino acids. CDR3 residues: CAISEEATTLASDTQYF. DNA for the CDR3: TGTGCCATCAGTGAAGAGGCAACAACATTGGCGTCAGATACGCAGTATTTT.

J is TRBJ1-6 and V is TRBV10-3; 7 bases are shared with TRBD1. There are 15 residues in the CDR3. Germline V lookup: CDR1 ENHRY, CDR2 SYGVKD. V was clipped by 5 bases and J by 4 bases; unmatched bases: 5. The CDR3 coding sequence is TGTGCCATCAGTCCGAAGGGACAGTATAATTCACCCCTCCACTTT. Amino acid sequence: CAISPKGQYNSPLHF.

The CDR3 region is CASSPRHIGGEGRHEQFF. CDR3 nucleotides: TGTGCCAGCAGCCCCCGGCACATCGGCGGGGAGGGCCGCCATGAGCAGTTCTTC. This chain links TRBV7-8 with TRBJ2-1; TRBD2 matches 7 bases. Germline loops: CDR1 SGHVS, CDR2 FQNEAQ. The CDR3 covers 18 residues. V dropped 5 bases and J dropped 8; count of bases not matched to a gene: 21.

The rearrangement joins TRBV7-9 to TRBJ2-2; the D gene is possibly TRBD2 (5 bases). V lost 1 base, J lost 0 bases, and 12 bases lay in between. The CDR3 runs to 17 residues. CDR1 and CDR2 from the germline V gene are SEHNR and FQNEAQ (reference sequence). The CDR3 DNA is TGTGCCAGCAGCTTAGGAGGGTTCTCAGCGAACACCGGGGAGCTGTTTTTT. Translated: CASSLGGFSANTGELFF.

The CDR3 sequence: CASSFSGGAGDTQYF. The CDR3 DNA reads TGTGCCAGCAGCTTTAGCGGGGGGGCCGGAGATACGCAGTATTTT. This chain joins TRBV13 and TRBJ2-3; the match to TRBD2 covers 11 bases. The CDR3 has 15 residues. After removal of 3 bases from V and 5 bases from J, the junction contained 4 bases not matched to a gene. Per germline, CDR1 PRHDT and CDR2 FYEKMQ (reference sequence).

This chain connects TRBV7-9 to TRBJ2-7; unclear D gene. The V gene's germline CDR1 is SEHNR and CDR2 FQNEAQ (reference sequence). V was trimmed by 7 bases and J by 5 bases, leaving 15 bases between them. The CDR3 consists of 13 residues. CDR3 DNA sequence: TGTGCCAGCACCCTCATCACACCGGACGAGCAGTACTTC. Translated, it gives CASTLITPDEQYF.